The 7 T cell receptor beta chains given below trace back to one sample, sequenced in a study of blood T cell repertoires in COVID-19. Profiling relied on immunoSEQ multiplex PCR, and the TCRdb table lists in-frame clones only, not all of them. The sample lists about 200,000 clones, 83% occurring once. Material for sequencing was peripheral blood. Receptor source: a woman aged 45-60 years with acute or convalescent COVID-19.

The chain links TRBV28 to TRBJ1-1, with 12 nucleotides matching TRBD1. Per germline, CDR1 MDHEN and CDR2 SYDVKM. The CDR3 consists of 17 residues. The J segment lost 5 bases and the V segment lost 2 bases, leaving 9 bases of the junction unmatched. The chain's CDR3 is CASSLPGTGGLGTEAFF. The CDR3, as DNA: TGTGCCAGCAGTTTACCGGGGACAGGGGGCTTGGGGACTGAAGCTTTCTTT.

This chain connects TRBV27 to TRBJ2-2; 11 bases are shared with TRBD2. With V trimmed by 7 bases and J by 8 bases, 9 bases remained unmatched. Germline V gene data show CDR1 as MNHEY and CDR2 as SMNVEV (reference sequence). This CDR3 comprises 15 residues. CDR3 sequence: CASKSIIAGGGELFF. The CDR3 coding sequence is TGTGCCAGCAAGTCAATTATAGCGGGAGGGGGGGAGCTGTTTTTT.

J is TRBJ1-3 and V is TRBV28; 8 positions agree with TRBD1. Germline V lookup: CDR1 MDHEN, CDR2 SYDVKM. This CDR3 has 15 amino acids. Trimming took 6 bases from V and 4 from J; bases not matched to a gene: 8. The CDR3 DNA is TGTGCCAGCAGGGCAGGGGGCCTCCTAGGAAACACCATATATTTT. Its protein product is CASRAGGLLGNTIYF. Full variable domain (rest looked up from reference TRBV28 and TRBJ1-3): DVKVTQSSRYLVKRTGEKVFLECVQDMDHENMFWYRQDPGLGLRLIYFSYDVKMKEKGDIPEGYSVSREKKERFSLILESASTNQTSMYLCASRAGGLLGNTIYFGEGSWLTVV.

V is TRBV25-1 and J is TRBJ1-2, with a tentative D call TRBD1 (5 bases). The CDR3 extends over 13 amino acids. CDR1 and CDR2 from the germline V gene are MGHDK and SYGVNS. V gave up 3 bases and J gave up 8 bases, with 13 bases separating them. DNA of the CDR3: TGTGCCAGCAGTGAGGGGGGGAGGGCCGGCTACACCTTC. Protein sequence: CASSEGGRAGYTF.

This clone showed up just a few times. V and J are TRBV13 and TRBJ2-7; 8 nucleotides match TRBD2. The germline V gene has CDR1 PRHDT and CDR2 FYEKMQ (reference sequence). The CDR3 extends over 15 amino acids. V gave up 3 bases and J gave up 2 bases; unmatched junction bases: 6. CDR3 in amino acids: CASSFLAGGTYEQYF. In nucleotides, the CDR3 is TGTGCCAGCAGCTTTCTGGCGGGAGGTACCTACGAGCAGTACTTC.

The gene calls are TRBV15 and TRBJ2-5; tentative D call: TRBD2 (5 bases). This CDR3 is built from 13 residues. Germline V CDR1 and CDR2: LNHNV, YYDKDF (reference sequence). With 0 bases removed from V and 5 bases from J, the gap between germline ends came to 7 bases. CDR3 sequence: CATSRDREETQYF. In nucleotides, the CDR3 is TGTGCCACCAGCAGAGATAGGGAGGAGACCCAGTACTTC.

The J gene is TRBJ2-2, the V gene TRBV24-1; 16 bases are shared with TRBD2. J was trimmed by 5 bases and V by 4 bases; bases with no gene match: 9. CDR3 size: 19 residues. Germline-derived CDR1 and CDR2 are KGHDR and SFDVKD. The CDR3 here is CATSDPGTSGRAATGELFF. Written as DNA, the CDR3 is TGTGCCACCAGTGACCCTGGGACTAGCGGGAGGGCCGCGACCGGGGAGCTGTTTTTT.